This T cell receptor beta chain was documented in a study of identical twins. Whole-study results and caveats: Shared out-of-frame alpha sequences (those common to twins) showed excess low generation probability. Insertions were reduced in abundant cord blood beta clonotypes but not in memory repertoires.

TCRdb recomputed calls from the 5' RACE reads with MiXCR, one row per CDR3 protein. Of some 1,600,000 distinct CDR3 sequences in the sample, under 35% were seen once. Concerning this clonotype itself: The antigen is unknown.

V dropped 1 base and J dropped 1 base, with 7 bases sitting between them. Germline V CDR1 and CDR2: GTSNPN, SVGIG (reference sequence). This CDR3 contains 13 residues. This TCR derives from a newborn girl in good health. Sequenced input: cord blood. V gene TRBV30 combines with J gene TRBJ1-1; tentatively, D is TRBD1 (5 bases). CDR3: CAWSAGQNTEAFF. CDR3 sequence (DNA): TGTGCCTGGAGTGCAGGACAGAACACTGAAGCTTTCTTT.